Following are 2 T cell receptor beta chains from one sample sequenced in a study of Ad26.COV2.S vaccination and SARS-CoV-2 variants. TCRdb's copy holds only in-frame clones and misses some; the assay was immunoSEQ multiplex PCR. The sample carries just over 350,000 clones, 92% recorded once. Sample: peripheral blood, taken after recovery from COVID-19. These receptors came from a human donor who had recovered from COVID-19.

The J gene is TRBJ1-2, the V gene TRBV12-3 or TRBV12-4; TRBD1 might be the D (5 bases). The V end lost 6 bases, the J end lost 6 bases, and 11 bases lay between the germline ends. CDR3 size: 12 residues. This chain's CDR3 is CASRKGTHGYTF. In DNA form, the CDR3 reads TGTGCCAGCAGAAAAGGGACTCATGGCTACACCTTC.

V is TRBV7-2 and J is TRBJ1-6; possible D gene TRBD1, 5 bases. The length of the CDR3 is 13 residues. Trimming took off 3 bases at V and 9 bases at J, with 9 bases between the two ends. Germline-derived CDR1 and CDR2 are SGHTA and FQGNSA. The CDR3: CASSFRGVSPLHF. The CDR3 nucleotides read TGTGCCAGCAGCTTCCGGGGGGTTTCACCCCTCCACTTT.